This T cell receptor beta chain was profiled in a study of vaccination and CD4 T cells after COVID-19. Study-level information: No peptide, an HIV-1 Nef pool, or a CEFX pool was what each control culture received.

The Oncomine TCR Beta short-read assay was applied to DNA of cultured CD4+ T cells. Each CDR3 protein gets one entry after TCRdb re-called the PCR reads with MiXCR. The table has 22,000 or so distinct CDR3 sequences, roughly 45% seen once; the top ten hold 9.5% to 15%. Germline assignment: CDR1 SNHLY and CDR2 FYNNEI. CDR3 length: 16 residues. V was pared by 1 base and J by 0 bases, with 10 bases between. A word on this clonotype: Its target is unknown.

Treatment specified: roughly ten-day PBMC culture with coronavirus spike peptide pools or control peptides (ViraFEST assay). Cell culture was performed with more than 1.5 million PBMCs per well in the presence of about 9.1 IU/ml IL-2 and 10 ug/ml peptide pools. The sequencing sample was made of CD4+ T cells from blood, cultured in vitro. The chain joins TRBV2 to TRBJ1-3; perhaps TRBD1 as D (6 bases). The TCR originated in a human donor who had recovered from COVID-19. The CDR3 reads CASSEGQAYSGNTIYF. The CDR3 DNA is TGTGCCAGCAGTGAAGGACAGGCCTACTCTGGAAACACCATATATTTT.